The sequence of this T cell receptor (beta chain) was determined in a study of identifying expanded T cells in peripheral blood. Findings and limits, study-wide: Technical replicates showed roughly 1.2 changed clones; around 2 weeks 15 to 20; four weeks 19.

Profiled with immunoSEQ multiplex PCR; TCRdb holds only in-frame clones, not every one. The sample yields tens of thousands of clones, approximately 90% seen once. The germline V gene has CDR1 ENHRY and CDR2 SYGVKD. The CDR3 extends over 13 amino acids. V was cut by 7 bases and J by 4 bases, with 13 bases left in between. Remarks on this clone: Its antigen is currently unknown.

The clonotype comes from a person between 18 and 75 years old in good health. The chain recombines TRBV10-3 with TRBJ1-2; TRBD1 might be the D (6 bases). Material: blood. The CDR3 sequence is CAITAQGGYGYTF. CDR3 nucleotide sequence: TGTGCCATCACTGCACAGGGAGGCTATGGCTACACCTTC.